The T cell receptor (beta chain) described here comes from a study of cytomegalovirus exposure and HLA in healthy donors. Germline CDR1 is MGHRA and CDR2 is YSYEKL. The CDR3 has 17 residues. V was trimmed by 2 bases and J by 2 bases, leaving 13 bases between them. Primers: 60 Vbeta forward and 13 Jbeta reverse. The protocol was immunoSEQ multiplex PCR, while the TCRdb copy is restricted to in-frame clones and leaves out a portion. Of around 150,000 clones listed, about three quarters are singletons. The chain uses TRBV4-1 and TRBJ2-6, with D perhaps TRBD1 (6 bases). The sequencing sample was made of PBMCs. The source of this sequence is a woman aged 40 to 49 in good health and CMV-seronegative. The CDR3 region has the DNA TGCGCCAGCAGCCAAATAATACAGGGAGCTGGGGCCAACGTCCTGACTTTC. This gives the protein CASSQIIQGAGANVLTF.